The T cell receptor (beta chain) under discussion was sequenced for a study of blood T cell repertoires in COVID-19. Whole-study context: Material from acute and convalescent COVID-19 was sourced from the United States, Italy and Spain.

Per the original data handling: Estimation of nucleated cell counts relied on the amplification of reference gene primers. Method: immunoSEQ multiplex PCR; TCRdb's copy keeps in-frame clones and lacks some. D and trimming were read from the DNA, whereas the V and J calls and clone size are those reported in that table. This sample has approximately 170,000 clones, with about 84% found just once. The study counted Cohort 3 donors as recovered given two negative PCRs, clearance, or symptom resolution. Germline V gene lookup returns CDR1 SGHRS and CDR2 YFSETQ. V dropped 0 bases and J dropped 2 bases, with 10 bases sitting between them. The CDR3 has 15 residues.

The gene calls are TRBV5-1 and TRBJ2-3; a weak D match, TRBD1 (5 bases). This clonotype originated in a man in his forties who had recovered from COVID-19. The sample consisted of PBMCs or T cells enriched from blood (not recorded which). The CDR3 sequence is CASSLEGSYTDTQYF. CDR3 nucleotides: TGCGCCAGCAGCTTGGAGGGGTCCTACACAGATACGCAGTATTTT.